The 14 T cell receptor beta chains below were found in one sample sequenced in a study of cytomegalovirus exposure and HLA in healthy donors. Use of 60 Vbeta and 13 Jbeta primers characterized the PCR. Generated by immunoSEQ multiplex PCR, the TCRdb table keeps only in-frame clones and is missing some. The table has about 150,000 clones, roughly 80% seen once; the top ten hold roughly 13%. Sequenced sample: PBMCs. These receptors were taken from a woman between 45 and 60 years old in good health and CMV-seropositive.

The chain joins TRBV5-1 to TRBJ1-6; 9 bases are shared with TRBD1. The germline gives CDR1 SGHRS, CDR2 YFSETQ. The V gene end was trimmed by 4 bases and the J gene end by 7 bases; junction bases not matched to a gene: 12. This CDR3 is 17 amino acids long. The CDR3 nucleotides read TGCGCCAGCAGCATCGGGACAGGGAAGACTTGGAATTCACCCCTCCACTTT. Translating it yields CASSIGTGKTWNSPLHF.

The chain links TRBV5-1 to TRBJ2-7, with a tentative D call TRBD2 (5 bases). The length of the CDR3 is 14 residues. V lost 0 bases and J 2 bases, leaving 9 bases between the germline ends. The germline gives CDR1 SGHRS, CDR2 YFSETQ. The CDR3, as DNA: TGCGCCAGCAGCTTGGTCTGGGGAGCCTACGAGCAGTACTTC. It encodes CASSLVWGAYEQYF.

This CDR3 is CASSQATGFGDYGYTF. DNA of the CDR3: TGCGCCAGCAGCCAAGCAACAGGGTTCGGCGACTATGGCTACACCTTC. The chain joins TRBV4-1 to TRBJ1-2; possibly TRBD1 for D (6 bases). The germline V gene has CDR1 MGHRA and CDR2 YSYEKL. This CDR3 has 16 residues. V was clipped by 1 base and J by 3 bases, with 15 bases between them.

In its sample, this clone was seen once. The chain is built from TRBV5-4 and TRBJ2-2, with 14 positions matching TRBD2. This CDR3 has 16 residues. Germline V lookup: CDR1 SGHNT, CDR2 YYREEE (reference sequence). V lost 4 bases and J lost 4; bases outside the gene matches: 3. CDR3: CASSAGLAGGTGELFF. The CDR3 DNA reads as TGTGCCAGCAGCGCCGGACTAGCGGGGGGCACCGGGGAGCTGTTTTTT.

Written as DNA, the CDR3 is TGTGCCAGCAGGGACAGAACCTACGAGCAGTACTTC. Translating it yields CASRDRTYEQYF. The genes are TRBV2 and TRBJ2-7; possibly TRBD1 for D (6 bases). V lost 6 bases and J 2 bases, leaving 8 bases between the germline ends. The CDR3 has 12 residues. Germline values: CDR1 SNHLY, CDR2 FYNNEI.

The rearrangement joins TRBV6-5 to TRBJ1-1, with 7 bases lining up with TRBD1. CDR1 is MNHEY, CDR2 SVGAGI, per germline. This CDR3 comprises 15 residues. V shed 6 bases and J 2 bases; nucleotides not matched to a gene: 9. CDR3 nucleotides: TGTGCCAGCAGCACCGGGGACAGCTACAACACTGAAGCTTTCTTT. It encodes CASSTGDSYNTEAFF.

The chain is built from TRBV11-2 and TRBJ1-2; D unresolved. V dropped 1 base and J dropped 4 bases, with 10 bases sitting between them. Germline CDR1 SGHAT, CDR2 FQNNGV. This CDR3 spans 14 amino acids. CDR3 sequence reads: CASSLGGAAYGYTF. The CDR3 DNA reads as TGTGCCAGCAGCTTAGGGGGAGCAGCCTATGGCTACACCTTC.

The rearrangement joins TRBV6-5 to TRBJ2-7, with TRBD1 identical over 9 bases. This CDR3 comprises 13 residues. The trim removed 6 bases at V and 3 bases at J, leaving 3 bases unmatched. Germline CDR1 MNHEY, CDR2 SVGAGI. The chain's CDR3 is CASSRTGVYEQYF. In nucleotides, the CDR3 is TGTGCCAGCAGCAGGACAGGGGTCTACGAGCAGTACTTC.

In its sample, this clone was seen a few times. This chain connects TRBV6-1 to TRBJ2-1; 9 bases are a match to TRBD1. Germline V gene data show CDR1 as MNHNS and CDR2 as SASEGT. With V trimmed by 2 bases and J by 14 bases, 1 base remained unmatched. This CDR3 is built from 11 residues. CDR3 DNA: TGTGCCAGCAGTGAAAGGACAGGGGAGTTCTTC. This gives the protein CASSERTGEFF.

This clone was seen only once. The chain has TRBV4-1 and TRBJ2-1, with TRBD2 identical over 11 bases. CDR3 length: 18 residues. V was pared by 4 bases and J by 2 bases, with 10 bases of the junction left unmatched. Germline V gene data show CDR1 as MGHRA and CDR2 as YSYEKL. The CDR3 sequence: CASSPFLAGGEAYNEQFF. CDR3 DNA: TGCGCCAGCAGCCCCTTCCTAGCGGGGGGCGAAGCCTACAATGAGCAGTTCTTC.

CDR3 coding DNA: TGTGCCAGCACCAGGGCCTTCCAAGAGACCCAGTACTTC. It codes for CASTRAFQETQYF. This chain joins TRBV6-1 and TRBJ2-5; D is perhaps TRBD1 (5 bases). In germline, CDR1 is MNHNS, CDR2 SASEGT. This CDR3 spans 13 amino acids. Trimming stripped 7 bases from V and 1 base from J, with 10 bases between.

The gene calls are TRBV6-4 and TRBJ2-2, with 7 bases that match TRBD1. The ends lost 2 bases at V and 1 base at J; junction bases unmatched: 1. The germline CDR1 and CDR2 sequences are MRHNA and SNTAGT. The CDR3 is 15 amino acids. CDR3 region: CASSDRTGNTGELFF. As DNA, the CDR3 is TGTGCCAGCAGTGACAGGACAGGGAACACCGGGGAGCTGTTTTTT.

The chain recombines TRBV2 with TRBJ2-3; unclear D gene. V shed 0 bases and J shed 1 base, with 11 bases lying between them. From germline, CDR1 is SNHLY and CDR2 FYNNEI. The CDR3 length is 16 residues. The CDR3 DNA reads as TGTGCCAGCAGTGAAGCGCGAGTCGTTGGCACAGATACGCAGTATTTT. This sequence encodes CASSEARVVGTDTQYF.

This sequence joins TRBV18 and TRBJ2-5, with TRBD1 matching 7 bases. The length of the CDR3 is 14 residues. V was clipped by 1 base and J by 4 bases; unmatched bases: 3. The germline V gene has CDR1 KGHSH and CDR2 LQKENI. CDR3 nucleotide sequence: TGTGCCAGCTCACCACGGGACAGCGGAGAGACCCAGTACTTC. It encodes CASSPRDSGETQYF.